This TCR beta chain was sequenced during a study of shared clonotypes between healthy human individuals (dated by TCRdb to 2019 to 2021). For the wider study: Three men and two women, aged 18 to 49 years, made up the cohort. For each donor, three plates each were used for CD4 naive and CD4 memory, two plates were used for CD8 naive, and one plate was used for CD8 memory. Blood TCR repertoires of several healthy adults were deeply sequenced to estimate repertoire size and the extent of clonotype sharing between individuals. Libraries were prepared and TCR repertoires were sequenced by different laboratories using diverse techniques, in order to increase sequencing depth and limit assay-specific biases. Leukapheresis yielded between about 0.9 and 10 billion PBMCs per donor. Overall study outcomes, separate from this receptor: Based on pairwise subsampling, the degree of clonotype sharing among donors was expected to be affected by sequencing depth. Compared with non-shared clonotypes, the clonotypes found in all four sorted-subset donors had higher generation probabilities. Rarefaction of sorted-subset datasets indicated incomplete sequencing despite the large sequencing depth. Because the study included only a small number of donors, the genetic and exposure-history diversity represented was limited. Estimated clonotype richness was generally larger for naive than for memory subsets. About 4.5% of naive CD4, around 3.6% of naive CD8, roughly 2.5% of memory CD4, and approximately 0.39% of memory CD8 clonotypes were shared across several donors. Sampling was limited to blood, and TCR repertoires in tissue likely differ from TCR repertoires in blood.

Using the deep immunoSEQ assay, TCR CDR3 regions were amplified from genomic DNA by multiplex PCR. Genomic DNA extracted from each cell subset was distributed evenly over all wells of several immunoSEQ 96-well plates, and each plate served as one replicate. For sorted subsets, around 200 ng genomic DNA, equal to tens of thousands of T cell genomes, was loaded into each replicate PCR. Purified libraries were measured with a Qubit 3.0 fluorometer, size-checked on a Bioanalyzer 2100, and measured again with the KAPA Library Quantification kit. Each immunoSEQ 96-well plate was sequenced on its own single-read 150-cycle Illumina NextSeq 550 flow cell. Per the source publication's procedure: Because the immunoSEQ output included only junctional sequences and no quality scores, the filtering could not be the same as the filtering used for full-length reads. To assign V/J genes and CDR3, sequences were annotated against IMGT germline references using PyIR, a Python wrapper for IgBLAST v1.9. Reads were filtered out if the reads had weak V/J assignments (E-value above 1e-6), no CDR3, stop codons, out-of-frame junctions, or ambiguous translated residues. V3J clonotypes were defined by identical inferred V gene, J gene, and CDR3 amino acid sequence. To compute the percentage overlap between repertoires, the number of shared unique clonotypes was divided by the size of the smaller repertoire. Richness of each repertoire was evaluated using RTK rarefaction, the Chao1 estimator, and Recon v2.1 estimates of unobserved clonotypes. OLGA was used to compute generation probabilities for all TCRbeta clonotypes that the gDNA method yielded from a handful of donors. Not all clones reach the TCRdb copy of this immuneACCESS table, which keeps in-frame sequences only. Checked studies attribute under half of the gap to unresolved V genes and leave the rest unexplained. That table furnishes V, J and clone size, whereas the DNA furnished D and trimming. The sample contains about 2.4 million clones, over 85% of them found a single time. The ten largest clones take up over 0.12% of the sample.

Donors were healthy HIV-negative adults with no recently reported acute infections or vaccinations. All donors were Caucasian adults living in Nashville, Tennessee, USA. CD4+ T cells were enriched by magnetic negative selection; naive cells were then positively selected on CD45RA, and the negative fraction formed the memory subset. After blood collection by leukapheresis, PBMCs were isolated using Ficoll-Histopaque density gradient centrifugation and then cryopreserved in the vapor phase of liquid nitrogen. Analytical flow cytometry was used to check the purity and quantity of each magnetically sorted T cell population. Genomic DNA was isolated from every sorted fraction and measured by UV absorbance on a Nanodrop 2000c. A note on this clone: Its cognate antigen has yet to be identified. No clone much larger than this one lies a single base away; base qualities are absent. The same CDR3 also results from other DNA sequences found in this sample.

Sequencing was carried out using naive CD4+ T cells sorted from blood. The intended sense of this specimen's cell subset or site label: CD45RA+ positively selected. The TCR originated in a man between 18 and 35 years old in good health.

The nucleotide sequence reads as follows: TGTGCCAGCAGCTTAAACGCGGGTAATTCACCCCTCCACTTT. Its protein reads: CASSLNAGNSPLHF. The chain is made from TRBV7-3 and TRBJ1-6; no D gene can be assigned with confidence. Its CDR3 holds 14 amino acids, cysteine through phenylalanine. Solely the CDR3 DNA is kept, with 42 bases framed from the first base. CDR1 and CDR2 are drawn from the germline V gene: SGHTA, FQGTGA. V is cut by 1 base and J by 6 bases, and the space between the germline ends is 7 bases.